One and the same sample provided the 19 T cell receptor beta chains below, sequenced in a study of T cell repertoires in cytomegalovirus infection. Their antigens are not known. TCRdb analysed the reads with MiXCR anew, one entry per CDR3 protein. The data hold hundreds of thousands of distinct CDR3 sequences, with under 55% observed a single time. Here the sequenced sample was cultured PBMCs, taken from culture after CMV antigen stimulation. The receptors here all came from a human donor in good health (CMV status not recorded). Some clones in this sample may be carry-over from other donors' samples.

This clonotype turned up a few times. The gene calls are TRBV4-1 and TRBJ1-5, with D possibly TRBD1 on 6 matching bases. Germline CDR1 MGHRA, CDR2 YSYEKL. The CDR3 has 17 amino acids. Trimming cost V 5 bases and J 6 bases, with 23 bases left between them. CDR3 coding DNA: TGCGCCAGCAGCGAGGTTAACGTGGGGGGCTGGGGTCAGCCCCAGCATTTT. Protein product: CASSEVNVGGWGQPQHF.

The rearrangement joins TRBV12-3 or TRBV12-4 to TRBJ1-6, with a tentative D call TRBD1 (5 bases). The CDR3 consists of 17 residues. Trimming took 5 bases from V and 11 from J, leaving 25 bases between them. The CDR3 DNA reads as TGTGCCAGCAGTCCACTGGGACCCGGGCAGGGTGGGCCACCCCTCCACTTT. This encodes CASSPLGPGQGGPPLHF.

This clonotype was detected only a few times. This chain joins TRBV19 and TRBJ2-7, with 8 positions matching TRBD1. Trimming took 3 bases from V and 2 from J; bases not matched to a gene: 3. In germline, CDR1 is LNHDA, CDR2 SQIVND (reference sequence). There are 14 residues in the CDR3. CDR3 DNA: TGTGCCAGTAGTATGACAGGGGAGGCCTACGAGCAGTACTTC. This sequence encodes CASSMTGEAYEQYF.

The chain joins TRBV7-2 to TRBJ1-6; weak D call: TRBD1 (6 bases). CDR1 is SGHTA, CDR2 FQGNSA, per germline. Trimming left V 5 bases short and J 3 bases short, with 14 bases between. The CDR3 runs 16 residues. The CDR3 region has the DNA TGTGCCAGCAGCCTAACAGGGAATAACTATAATTCACCCCTCCACTTT. Translating it yields CASSLTGNNYNSPLHF. The whole variable domain, remainder taken from reference TRBV7-2 and TRBJ1-6, is GAGVSQSPSNKVTEKGKDVELRCDPISGHTALYWYRQSLGQGLEFLIYFQGNSAPDKSGLPSDRFSAERTGGSVSTLTIQRTQQEDSAVYLCASSLTGNNYNSPLHFGNGTRLTVT.

The table lists this clonotype with a few counts. V is TRBV7-2 and J is TRBJ2-3; 7 nucleotides line up with TRBD1. The germline V gene has CDR1 SGHTA and CDR2 FQGNSA. The V segment lost 1 base and the J segment 7 bases; nucleotides outside the gene matches: 11. CDR3 length: 16 residues. CDR3 region: CASSLVRGSQGNTQYF. The CDR3 DNA reads as TGTGCCAGCAGCTTAGTACGTGGGTCACAGGGGAATACGCAGTATTTT.

This clonotype was seen a handful of times. This chain connects TRBV19 to TRBJ1-3; no clear D. V dropped 7 bases and J dropped 0 bases, with 13 bases sitting between them. The CDR3 is made up of 15 amino acids. The germline CDR1 and CDR2 sequences are LNHDA and SQIVND (reference sequence). The CDR3 sequence: CASTFPRYSGNTIYF. The CDR3 nucleotides read TGTGCCAGTACCTTTCCAAGATACTCTGGAAACACCATATATTTT.

The rearrangement joins TRBV4-1 to TRBJ2-1, with D maybe TRBD2 (6 bases). The V gene lost 2 bases and the J gene lost 9 bases, with 17 bases spanning the gap. This CDR3 has 15 amino acids. From germline, CDR1 is MGHRA and CDR2 YSYEKL. The CDR3 sequence: CASSQRWRDHPEQFF. The CDR3 region has the DNA TGCGCCAGCAGCCAAAGGTGGCGGGATCACCCTGAGCAGTTCTTC.

The chain links TRBV7-9 to TRBJ1-2; D is unclear. The CDR3 contains 13 residues. V lost 5 bases, J lost 0 bases, and 7 bases lay in between. Germline CDR1 reads SEHNR; CDR2 reads FQNEAQ (reference sequence). CDR3 sequence reads: CASSQRTNYGYTF. CDR3 DNA: TGTGCCAGCAGCCAGAGAACTAACTATGGCTACACCTTC. The complete variable domain, with remaining parts taken from reference TRBV7-9 and TRBJ1-2, reads DTGVSQNPRHKITKRGQNVTFRCDPISEHNRLYWYRQTLGQGPEFLTYFQNEAQLEKSRLLSDRFSAERPKGSFSTLEIQRTEQGDSAMYLCASSQRTNYGYTFGSGTRLTVV.

This chain uses TRBV19 with TRBJ2-7; 9 bases match TRBD1. With 5 bases clipped from V and 3 bases from J, the junction kept 5 bases outside the gene matches. Germline CDR1 is LNHDA and CDR2 is SQIVND (reference sequence). CDR3 length: 14 residues. The CDR3 DNA reads as TGTGCCAGTAGTCCCCGGGACAGGGACTACGAGCAGTACTTC. Encoded protein: CASSPRDRDYEQYF. The full variable domain, completed using reference TRBV19 and TRBJ2-7, is DGGITQSPKYLFRKEGQNVTLSCEQNLNHDAMYWYRQDPGQGLRLIYYSQIVNDFQKGDIAEGYSVSREKKESFPLTVTSAQKNPTAFYLCASSPRDRDYEQYFGPGTRLTVT.

This chain links TRBV23-1 with TRBJ2-7; the match to TRBD1 covers 8 bases. TRBV23-1 carries the ORF label, with uncertain function. Unmatched junction bases numbered 8, after V lost 4 bases and J lost 3 bases. This CDR3 contains 15 residues. The CDR3 DNA reads TGCGCCAGCAGTCGCCAGGGACAGGAGAACTACGAGCAGTACTTC. Amino acids: CASSRQGQENYEQYF.

This clonotype showed up just once. The rearrangement uses TRBV7-3 and TRBJ2-7, with D possibly being TRBD1 or TRBD2 (5 bases each). The CDR3 loop spans 14 amino acids. Germline V gene lookup returns CDR1 SGHTA and CDR2 FQGTGA. The V gene lost 2 bases and the J gene lost 9 bases, with 17 bases spanning the gap. The CDR3 region is CASSLGGPTTGQYF. The CDR3 DNA is TGTGCCAGCAGCTTAGGGGGACCGACCACGGGGCAGTACTTC.

The rearrangement uses TRBV6-5 and TRBJ2-7, with 8 positions matching TRBD2. Looked up from germline, CDR1 is MNHEY and CDR2 is SVGAGI. V gave up 4 bases and J gave up 7 bases; unmatched junction bases: 12. CDR3 size: 15 residues. The chain's CDR3 is CASSWGTGGIREQYF. The CDR3 DNA reads as TGTGCCAGCAGTTGGGGTACGGGGGGGATCCGGGAGCAGTACTTC.

This clonotype was found a few times. In DNA form, the CDR3 reads TGTGCCAGCAGGTGGACTAGCGGAAACCCCACAGCGGGGCAGTATTTT. This translates into CASRWTSGNPTAGQYF. The genes are TRBV12-3 or TRBV12-4 and TRBJ2-3, with TRBD2 matching over 10 bases. V was clipped by 6 bases and J by 11 bases; unmatched bases: 17. The CDR3 is 16 amino acids.

The J gene is TRBJ2-7, the V gene TRBV29-1; 11 bases line up with TRBD1. After removal of 6 bases from V and 2 bases from J, the junction contained 9 bases not matched to a gene. Germline V gene data show CDR1 as SQVTM and CDR2 as ANQGSEA. There are 15 residues in the CDR3. This CDR3 reads CSVAPRDRGAYEQYF. The CDR3 DNA follows: TGCAGCGTCGCCCCCCGGGACAGGGGGGCCTACGAGCAGTACTTC.

In this sample, this clonotype turned up a few times. This chain uses TRBV20-1 with TRBJ2-3, with 8 bases identical to TRBD1. The CDR3 is 12 residues long. V shed 5 bases, J shed 5 bases, and the junction held 3 bases outside the gene matches. Germline lookup yields CDR1 DFQATT and CDR2 SNEGSKA (reference sequence). The chain's CDR3 is CSALTGGDTQYF. The CDR3 DNA is TGCAGTGCTCTAACAGGGGGAGATACGCAGTATTTT.

J is TRBJ2-5 and V is TRBV10-3, with TRBD2 identical over 9 bases. This CDR3 comprises 15 residues. The germline V gene encodes CDR1 ENHRY and CDR2 SYGVKD. The J segment lost 2 bases and the V segment lost 8 bases, leaving 9 bases of the junction unmatched. In nucleotides, the CDR3 is TGTGCCATCTCACCCGCGGGGGGGCAACAAGAGACCCAGTACTTC. It codes for CAISPAGGQQETQYF.

The chain combines TRBV18 with TRBJ2-3, with a tentative D call TRBD2 (6 bases). This CDR3 is built from 14 residues. Looked up from germline, CDR1 is KGHSH and CDR2 is LQKENI. V was cut by 6 bases and J by 2 bases, with 12 bases left in between. CDR3 amino acids: CASSPTRATDTQYF. The CDR3 DNA is TGTGCCAGCTCTCCGACTAGAGCCACAGATACGCAGTATTTT.

This chain links TRBV4-1 with TRBJ2-2, with D maybe TRBD1 (5 bases). The V and J ends lost 2 bases and 7 bases respectively, with 11 bases between them. The CDR3 runs to 14 residues. Germline assignment: CDR1 MGHRA and CDR2 YSYEKL. CDR3 region: CASSQQGEIGELFF. CDR3 coding DNA: TGCGCCAGCAGCCAACAGGGTGAGATCGGGGAGCTGTTTTTT.

The chain uses TRBV6-5 and TRBJ1-2; 8 nucleotides align to TRBD1. This CDR3 has 15 amino acids. Germline CDR1 reads MNHEY; CDR2 reads SVGAGI. Trimming at V came to 5 bases and at J to 5 bases, leaving 10 bases not matched to a gene. CDR3 nucleotide sequence: TGTGCCAGCAGTCCCTCGGGGGACAGGATATATGGCTACACCTTC. As protein: CASSPSGDRIYGYTF.